This T cell receptor beta chain was obtained from a study of neoadjuvant anti-PD-1 for oral cavity cancer (dated by TCRdb to about 2021). In terms of the full investigation: Before undergoing curative-intent surgical resection, most patients got three to four biweekly nivolumab doses at 3 mg/kg. Under RECIST 1.1, patients with complete response, partial response or stable disease were classed as responders, and patients with progression were classed as non-responders. A roughly 34% response rate was observed in the parent correlative cohort, in which 12 patients were included. A fourth nivolumab dose was given around day 43 to patients without progression, and definitive surgical resection was performed in those patients on days 50-56. Beyond this particular receptor, the publication reports: TCR analyses included only a few patients per response group, and the authors called for larger cohorts for validation. After neoadjuvant nivolumab, T cell clonality (Gini index) in PBMCs was significantly higher in non-responders than in responders. Higher pretreatment blood Treg/Th17 ratios correlated with both higher pretreatment blood TCRbeta clonality and lower post-treatment tumor TCRbeta clonality.

For deep sequencing, PBMC libraries mostly used about 490 ng of input genomic DNA, with six replicates for each sample. Following the manufacturer's instructions, the team built TCRbeta libraries using the immunoSEQ hsTCRbeta kit. An Illumina NovaSeq 6000 S4 flow cell was used to sequence the final libraries, which had first been combined to 3 nM. In the paper's pipeline: Raw data preprocessing and quality control were performed with the immunoSEQ Analyzer. The analysis was limited to productive rearrangements, and each clonotype was defined by a unique CDR3 amino acid sequence. Repertoire clonality was estimated as the Gini-Simpson index, computed with the R package tcR. Student's t test was used to compare Gini indices, while Pearson correlation assessed associations with tumor size change. The table was pulled from immuneACCESS by TCRdb, which kept in-frame rearrangements only. Such tables lose some clones; where checked, under half of the loss comes from unresolved V genes, and the rest has no known cause. From that table come the V and J calls and clone size; the DNA was used to work out D and trimming. The sample contains about 14,000 clones, under 80% of them found a single time. The ten largest make up 3% of the sample.

Note on this clone: Its antigen is unknown. Base qualities are not at hand, and no much larger clone is one base apart.

The time point label, as the study defines it: before neoadjuvant nivolumab. Patients had been newly diagnosed with stage II-IVA oral cavity squamous cell carcinoma, and no prior systemic or radiation treatment had been given to the patients. The cohort was made up of patients with locally advanced, HPV-negative oral cavity squamous cell carcinoma. Peripheral blood mononuclear cells were analyzed directly and were not maintained or expanded in culture. The samples were drawn from a longitudinal correlative study tied to a single-arm phase II trial testing neoadjuvant nivolumab in oral cavity squamous cell carcinoma. Subject-matched pre- and post-treatment PBMCs and tumors from three responders and three non-responders underwent genomic DNA-based TCRbeta sequencing. Peripheral blood mononuclear cells were collected once before nivolumab treatment and again after treatment, at the time of surgery. The Maxwell RSC DNA from Cells kit was used to isolate genomic DNA from PBMCs.

Taken from the germline V gene, the CDR1 and CDR2 loops are SGHRS and YFSETQ. V is cut by 4 bases and J by 1 base, and the space between the germline ends is 11 bases. The CDR3 sequence holds 14 residues, the cysteine and phenylalanine included. This entry keeps only the CDR3 DNA: 42 bases, framed from base 1. The chain links TRBV5-1 with TRBJ1-2, with no D gene named confidently. The material was PBMCs, obtained before nivolumab (anti-PD-1) treatment. This receptor was taken from a person between 40 and 85 years old with oral cavity squamous cell carcinoma. The DNA sequence is TGCGCCAGCAGCCCGGACGGAAGTAACTATGGCTACACCTTC. Its product reads: CASSPDGSNYGYTF.